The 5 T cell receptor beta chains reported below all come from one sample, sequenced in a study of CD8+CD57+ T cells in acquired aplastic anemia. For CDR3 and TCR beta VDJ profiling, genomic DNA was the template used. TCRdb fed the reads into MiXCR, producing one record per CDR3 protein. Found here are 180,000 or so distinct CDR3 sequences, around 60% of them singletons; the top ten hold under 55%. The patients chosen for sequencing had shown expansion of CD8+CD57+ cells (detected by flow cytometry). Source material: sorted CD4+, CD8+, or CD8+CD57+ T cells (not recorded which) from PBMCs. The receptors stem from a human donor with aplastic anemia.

CDR3 sequence (DNA): TGTGCCAGCAGCTTGGTTTTGTCCAAGGGGACTAATTCACCCCTCCACTTT. This gives the protein CASSLVLSKGTNSPLHF. The chain employs TRBV5-5 and TRBJ1-6; a possible D gene is TRBD1 (5 bases). The length of the CDR3 is 17 residues. Germline loops: CDR1 SGHKS, CDR2 YYEKEE (reference sequence). V was cut by 0 bases and J by 6 bases, with 16 bases left in between.

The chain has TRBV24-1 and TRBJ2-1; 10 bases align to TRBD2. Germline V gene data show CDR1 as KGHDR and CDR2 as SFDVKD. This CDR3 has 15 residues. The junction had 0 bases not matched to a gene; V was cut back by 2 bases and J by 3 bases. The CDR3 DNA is TGTGCCACCAGTGATTCTAGCGGGGGCTACAATGAGCAGTTCTTC. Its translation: CATSDSSGGYNEQFF.

The CDR3 DNA follows: TGTGCCAGCAGCTTAGTGACAGGGGAGAACGAGCAGTACTTC. Protein sequence: CASSLVTGENEQYF. This chain joins TRBV7-9 and TRBJ2-7, with TRBD1 matching 8 bases. The V gene end was trimmed by 1 base and the J gene end by 5 bases; junction bases not matched to a gene: 4. This CDR3 has 14 residues. Germline assignment: CDR1 SEHNR and CDR2 FQNEAQ (reference sequence).

The CDR3 protein is CASSIDPRNQPQHF. CDR3 coding DNA: TGTGCCAGTAGTATAGATCCCAGGAATCAGCCCCAGCATTTT. V and J are TRBV19 and TRBJ1-5; D unclear. Trimming shortened V by 0 bases and J by 4 bases, and 7 bases separated the two germline ends. Germline V gives CDR1 LNHDA, CDR2 SQIVND (reference sequence). The CDR3 contains 14 residues.

The CDR3 spells CASTPTSMVLDTEAFF. The CDR3 nucleotides are TGTGCCAGCACCCCCACGTCGATGGTTTTGGACACTGAAGCTTTCTTT. The gene calls are TRBV25-1 and TRBJ1-1, with no clear D. Germline assignment: CDR1 MGHDK and CDR2 SYGVNS. The CDR3 runs to 16 residues. V was shortened by 7 bases and J by 3 bases, with 21 bases between the two germline ends.